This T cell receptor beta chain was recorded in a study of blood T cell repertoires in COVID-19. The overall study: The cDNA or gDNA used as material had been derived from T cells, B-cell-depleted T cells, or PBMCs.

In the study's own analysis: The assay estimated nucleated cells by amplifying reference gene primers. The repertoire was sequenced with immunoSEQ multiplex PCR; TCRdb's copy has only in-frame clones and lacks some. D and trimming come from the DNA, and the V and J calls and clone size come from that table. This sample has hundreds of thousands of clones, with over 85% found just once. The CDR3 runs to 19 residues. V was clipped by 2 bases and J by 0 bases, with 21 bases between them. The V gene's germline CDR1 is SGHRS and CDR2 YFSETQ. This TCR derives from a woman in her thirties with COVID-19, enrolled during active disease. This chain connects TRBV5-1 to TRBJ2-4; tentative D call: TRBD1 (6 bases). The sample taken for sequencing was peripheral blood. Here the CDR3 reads CASSFFAGDGYLAKNIQYF. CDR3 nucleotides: TGCGCCAGCAGCTTCTTTGCAGGGGACGGTTATCTAGCCAAAAACATTCAGTACTTC. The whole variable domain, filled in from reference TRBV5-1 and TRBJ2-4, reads KAGVTQTPRYLIKTRGQQVTLSCSPISGHRSVSWYQQTPGQGLQFLFEYFSETQRNKGNFPGRFSGRQFSNSRSEMNVSTLELGDSALYLCASSFFAGDGYLAKNIQYFGAGTRLSVL.